Presented here are 29 T cell receptor beta chains from one specimen sequenced in a study of blood T cell repertoires in COVID-19. Profiling relied on immunoSEQ multiplex PCR, and the TCRdb table lists in-frame clones only, not all of them. This repertoire shows some 180,000 clones, approximately 88% found once; its top ten account for about 7%. The sample consisted of peripheral blood. Receptors were obtained from a woman between 40 and 50 years old with COVID-19, enrolled during active disease.

The chain joins TRBV4-1 to TRBJ2-1; TRBD1 matches 8 bases. Unmatched junction bases numbered 10, after V lost 3 bases and J lost 9 bases. CDR1 and CDR2 (germline): MGHRA, YSYEKL. The CDR3 spans 15 residues. CDR3 residues: CASSHIPTGVLEQFF. Here the CDR3 DNA reads TGCGCCAGCAGCCATATACCGACAGGGGTGCTTGAGCAGTTCTTC.

The chain uses TRBV6-5 and TRBJ2-6; D unclear. The CDR3 runs to 15 residues. Germline loops: CDR1 MNHEY, CDR2 SVGAGI. Trimming pared 6 bases from V and 0 bases from J, leaving 9 bases between. In DNA, the CDR3 is TGTGCCAGCAGACCTGGCGGCTCTGGGGCCAACGTCCTGACTTTC. Protein: CASRPGGSGANVLTF.

This clone was seen a single time. The chain has TRBV28 and TRBJ2-7; 9 bases fit TRBD1. V lost 7 bases to trimming and J lost 7 bases; unmatched junction nucleotides: 14. The V gene's germline CDR1 is MDHEN and CDR2 SYDVKM. The CDR3 has 15 amino acids. The CDR3 protein is CASTARGTGGLEQYF. CDR3 bases: TGTGCCAGCACCGCAAGGGGTACAGGGGGCTTGGAGCAGTACTTC. The full variable domain, in which reference TRBV28 and TRBJ2-7 provide the parts outside the CDR3, is DVKVTQSSRYLVKRTGEKVFLECVQDMDHENMFWYRQDPGLGLRLIYFSYDVKMKEKGDIPEGYSVSREKKERFSLILESASTNQTSMYLCASTARGTGGLEQYFGPGTRLTVT.

The chain links TRBV18 to TRBJ2-6; D ambiguous. The CDR3 covers 14 residues. V shed 5 bases and J shed 0 bases, with 5 bases lying between them. Looked up from germline, CDR1 is KGHSH and CDR2 is LQKENI. The CDR3 reads CASSYFSGANVLTF. The CDR3, as DNA: TGTGCCAGCTCATATTTCTCTGGGGCCAACGTCCTGACTTTC. Variable domain in full (rest from reference TRBV18 and TRBJ2-6): NAGVMQNPRHLVRRRGQEARLRCSPMKGHSHVYWYRQLPEEGLKFMVYLQKENIIDESGMPKERFSAEFPKEGPSILRIQQVVRGDSAAYFCASSYFSGANVLTFGAGSRLTVL.

The chain combines TRBV5-1 with TRBJ1-1; D might be TRBD1 (6 bases). The CDR3 is 15 amino acids. The V gene lost 5 bases and the J gene lost 0 bases, with 14 bases spanning the gap. CDR1 is SGHRS and CDR2 is YFSETQ in the germline V gene. The CDR3 nucleotides are TGCGCCAGCAGACCCCCAGGGGCAATGAACACTGAAGCTTTCTTT. Translated: CASRPPGAMNTEAFF.

V is TRBV23-1 and J is TRBJ2-1; the match to TRBD2 covers 11 bases. Being an ORF, TRBV23-1 has a function that is uncertain. V dropped 4 bases and J dropped 5; count of bases not matched to a gene: 13. The CDR3 runs 18 residues. The CDR3 is CASSRPGLADTKDNEQFF. The CDR3 nucleotides read TGCGCCAGCAGTCGACCGGGACTAGCGGATACCAAAGACAATGAGCAGTTCTTC.

The chain is built from TRBV12-3 or TRBV12-4 and TRBJ1-2; no firm D call. The CDR3 totals 13 residues. V was pared by 1 base and J by 4 bases, with 7 bases between. In DNA form, the CDR3 reads TGTGCCAGCAGTTTAGGACAATTCTATGGCTACACCTTC. Translated: CASSLGQFYGYTF.

The count of this clone is one. The chain recombines TRBV28 with TRBJ2-6, with D possibly TRBD2 on 5 matching bases. This CDR3 has 16 residues. Trimming left V 7 bases short and J 0 bases short, with 13 bases between. CDR1 MDHEN and CDR2 SYDVKM come from the germline V gene. CDR3 coding DNA: TGTGCCAGCACCTCCCCGGGGAGCTCTGGGGCCAACGTCCTGACTTTC. Its translation: CASTSPGSSGANVLTF.

The chain combines TRBV28 with TRBJ2-5; no clear D gene. The CDR3 totals 12 residues. V lost 2 bases and J lost 1, with 2 bases in between. In germline, CDR1 is MDHEN, CDR2 SYDVKM. The CDR3 here is CASSLLQETQYF. The CDR3 nucleotides are TGTGCCAGCAGTTTACTCCAAGAGACCCAGTACTTC. The whole variable domain, remainder taken from reference TRBV28 and TRBJ2-5, is DVKVTQSSRYLVKRTGEKVFLECVQDMDHENMFWYRQDPGLGLRLIYFSYDVKMKEKGDIPEGYSVSREKKERFSLILESASTNQTSMYLCASSLLQETQYFGPGTRLLVL.

The chain employs TRBV18 and TRBJ1-4; D possibly corresponds to TRBD1 (6 bases). CDR1 KGHSH and CDR2 LQKENI come from the germline V gene. The CDR3 is 14 residues long. With 3 bases removed from V and 8 bases from J, the gap between germline ends came to 13 bases. CDR3 DNA: TGTGCCAGCTCACCGGCGACTCAGGGGGAAAAACTGTTTTTT. Translation: CASSPATQGEKLFF.

The chain uses TRBV27 and TRBJ2-7, with TRBD1 matching over 7 bases. The CDR3 has 16 residues. The V segment lost 4 bases and the J segment 2 bases; nucleotides outside the gene matches: 11. Germline CDR1 and CDR2: MNHEY and SMNVEV (reference sequence). The CDR3 sequence: CASSSISDRVTYEQYF. In DNA form, the CDR3 reads TGTGCCAGCAGTTCCATTTCCGACAGGGTAACCTACGAGCAGTACTTC.

This rearrangement joins TRBV18 to TRBJ1-1; 8 positions agree with TRBD1. V shed 4 bases and J 0 bases; nucleotides not matched to a gene: 4. The CDR3 sequence is 15 residues long. Germline loops: CDR1 KGHSH, CDR2 LQKENI. In DNA, the CDR3 is TGTGCCAGCTCACACGAACAGGGGGTGAACACTGAAGCTTTCTTT. Its translation: CASSHEQGVNTEAFF.

The genes are TRBV5-4 and TRBJ2-3; D gene ambiguous. CDR1 is SGHNT and CDR2 is YYREEE in the germline V gene (reference sequence). V was pared by 4 bases and J by 4 bases, with 7 bases between. The CDR3 covers 12 residues. Here the CDR3 reads CASSLRADTQYF. The CDR3 nucleotides are TGTGCCAGCAGCCTACGCGCAGATACGCAGTATTTT.

CDR3 bases: TGTGCCAGCAGTGAAGGCGCAGGCAACACCGGGGAGCTGTTTTTT. It is translated as CASSEGAGNTGELFF. The chain employs TRBV2 and TRBJ2-2; D unresolved. Germline loops: CDR1 SNHLY, CDR2 FYNNEI. Trimming removed 1 base from V and 2 bases from J, with 8 bases in between. The CDR3 length is 15 residues. Full variable domain (outside the CDR3, taken from reference TRBV2 and TRBJ2-2): EPEVTQTPSHQVTQMGQEVILRCVPISNHLYFYWYRQILGQKVEFLVSFYNNEISEKSEIFDDQFSVERPDGSNFTLKIRSTKLEDSAMYFCASSEGAGNTGELFFGEGSRLTVL.

The chain uses TRBV24-1 and TRBJ2-7, with no clear D. The CDR3 is 13 amino acids. Germline assignment: CDR1 KGHDR and CDR2 SFDVKD. Trimming removed 3 bases from V and 7 bases from J, with 12 bases in between. The CDR3: CATSDPALWEQYF. The DNA of the CDR3 is TGTGCCACCAGTGATCCCGCCCTATGGGAGCAGTACTTC.

The gene calls are TRBV10-1 and TRBJ1-2, with D perhaps matching TRBD1 (6 bases). CDR3 size: 21 residues. The germline gives CDR1 WNHNN, CDR2 SYGVQD (reference sequence). V shed 2 bases and J shed 4 bases, with 32 bases lying between them. The CDR3 DNA sequence: TGCGCCAGCAGTGAGCCTACCGATACAGGGAGTGGACCCGAAGGGTCCTATGGCTACACCTTC. Its protein product is CASSEPTDTGSGPEGSYGYTF.

This rearrangement joins TRBV6-2 or TRBV6-3 to TRBJ2-1, with 11 nucleotides matching TRBD2. With V trimmed by 2 bases and J by 10 bases, 7 bases remained unmatched. The CDR3 is 15 amino acids. Looked up from germline, CDR1 is MNHEY and CDR2 is SVGEGT. The DNA of the CDR3 is TGTGCCAGCAGTTACATGGGACTAGCGGAAGAAGAGCAGTTCTTC. This codes for CASSYMGLAEEEQFF.

The chain is built from TRBV5-1 and TRBJ2-7; D possibly corresponds to TRBD1 (6 bases). Germline loops: CDR1 SGHRS, CDR2 YFSETQ. The CDR3 is 14 residues long. The V end was cut by 7 bases, the J end by 0 bases, with 14 bases between. CDR3 residues: CASGTGIISYEQYF. DNA for the CDR3: TGCGCCAGCGGAACAGGGATAATCTCCTACGAGCAGTACTTC.

J is TRBJ2-7 and V is TRBV5-6; TRBD2 might be the D (5 bases). V was pared by 2 bases and J by 6 bases, with 12 bases between. Germline V lookup: CDR1 SGHDT, CDR2 YYEEEE. This CDR3 comprises 13 residues. CDR3 coding DNA: TGTGCCAGCAGCTTAAGGAGGTTGGGCGAGCAGTACTTC. Its translation: CASSLRRLGEQYF.

This sequence joins TRBV5-5 and TRBJ1-1, with D possibly TRBD1 on 5 matching bases. The CDR3 extends over 19 amino acids. CDR1 is SGHKS and CDR2 is YYEKEE in the germline V gene (reference sequence). Trimming pared 3 bases from V and 3 bases from J, leaving 27 bases between. The CDR3 here is CASSSRVRASTFFHTEAFF. In nucleotides, the CDR3 is TGTGCCAGCAGCTCGCGAGTCAGGGCTTCAACTTTCTTCCACACTGAAGCTTTCTTT.

The J gene is TRBJ2-1, the V gene TRBV6-4; 11 bases match TRBD2. Trimming took 2 bases from V and 7 from J; bases not matched to a gene: 10. The CDR3 sequence is 17 residues long. Germline assignment: CDR1 MRHNA and CDR2 SNTAGT. In DNA, the CDR3 is TGTGCCAGCAGTGACCTTGAGGCTAGCGGGGGGATTAATGAGCAGTTCTTC. This encodes CASSDLEASGGINEQFF.

The genes are TRBV7-2 and TRBJ2-5, with 7 bases aligning to TRBD2. The CDR3 spans 15 residues. Germline CDR1 SGHTA, CDR2 FQGNSA. J gave up 5 bases and V 1 base, and 7 bases lay outside the gene matches. CDR3 protein: CASSLGATSFETQYF. CDR3 DNA sequence: TGTGCCAGCAGCTTAGGGGCGACTAGCTTCGAGACCCAGTACTTC.

The sample holds one count of this clone. The rearrangement uses TRBV3-1 (or the pseudogene TRBV3-2) and TRBJ1-5, with a possible D match to TRBD1 (5 bases). The CDR3 is 14 residues long. Germline CDR1 LGHDT, CDR2 YNNKEL (reference sequence). The V end lost 3 bases, the J end lost 6 bases, and 12 bases lay between the germline ends. CDR3 nucleotides: TGTGCCAGCAGCCAGCAGGGCGAGGTTCAGCCCCAGCATTTT. This gives the protein CASSQQGEVQPQHF.

V and J are TRBV9 and TRBJ2-5; 8 bases line up with TRBD1. V lost 3 bases and J lost 2; bases outside the gene matches: 9. Per the germline V gene, CDR1 is SGDLS and CDR2 is YYNGEE. This CDR3 has 16 amino acids. CDR3 sequence (DNA): TGTGCCAGCAGCGAGACAGGGGTTTTTGCTCAAGAGACCCAGTACTTC. This encodes CASSETGVFAQETQYF.

The chain employs TRBV3-1 (or the pseudogene TRBV3-2) and TRBJ1-2; TRBD1 aligns across 9 bases. CDR1 is LGHDT, CDR2 YNNKEL, per germline (reference sequence). The J segment lost 4 bases and the V segment lost 4 bases, leaving 7 bases of the junction unmatched. This CDR3 comprises 15 residues. The CDR3 loop reads CASSPSLTGGYGYTF. In DNA form, the CDR3 reads TGTGCCAGCAGCCCTTCGCTGACAGGGGGCTATGGCTACACCTTC.

There are a few counts of this clone. The chain employs TRBV19 and TRBJ2-3; D might be TRBD1 (6 bases). The CDR3 extends over 15 amino acids. Germline CDR1 LNHDA, CDR2 SQIVND (reference sequence). V was cut by 4 bases and J by 3 bases, with 14 bases left in between. CDR3 nucleotide sequence: TGTGCCAGTAGTACACAGGGCGTCGGGACAGATACGCAGTATTTT. It specifies CASSTQGVGTDTQYF. The whole variable domain, remainder taken from reference TRBV19 and TRBJ2-3, is DGGITQSPKYLFRKEGQNVTLSCEQNLNHDAMYWYRQDPGQGLRLIYYSQIVNDFQKGDIAEGYSVSREKKESFPLTVTSAQKNPTAFYLCASSTQGVGTDTQYFGPGTRLTVL.

The J gene is TRBJ1-6, the V gene TRBV24-1; 7 bases are a match to TRBD1. Germline trimming cut 10 bases from V and 0 bases from J; bases unmatched to any gene: 11. This CDR3 is 17 amino acids long. Germline values: CDR1 KGHDR, CDR2 SFDVKD. The CDR3 DNA sequence: TGTGCCACGGCCGGGACAGAGGCGGGCTCCTATAATTCACCCCTCCACTTT. It is translated as CATAGTEAGSYNSPLHF.

The chain has TRBV7-2 and TRBJ2-1; 9 bases are a match to TRBD1. The CDR3 has 16 amino acids. Germline CDR1 and CDR2: SGHTA and FQGNSA. Unmatched junction bases numbered 2, after V lost 2 bases and J lost 0 bases. CDR3 residues: CASSLLGQGSYNEQFF. CDR3 coding DNA: TGTGCCAGCAGCTTACTGGGACAGGGCTCCTACAATGAGCAGTTCTTC.

V usage is TRBV11-2 and J usage is TRBJ2-5; possible D gene TRBD2, 6 bases. Trimming shortened V by 1 base and J by 10 bases, and 13 bases separated the two germline ends. Germline V gene data show CDR1 as SGHAT and CDR2 as FQNNGV. This CDR3 is 13 amino acids long. In DNA, the CDR3 is TGTGCCAGCAGCTTAGTTTTAGGAGGGAGCCAGTACTTC. Protein: CASSLVLGGSQYF.